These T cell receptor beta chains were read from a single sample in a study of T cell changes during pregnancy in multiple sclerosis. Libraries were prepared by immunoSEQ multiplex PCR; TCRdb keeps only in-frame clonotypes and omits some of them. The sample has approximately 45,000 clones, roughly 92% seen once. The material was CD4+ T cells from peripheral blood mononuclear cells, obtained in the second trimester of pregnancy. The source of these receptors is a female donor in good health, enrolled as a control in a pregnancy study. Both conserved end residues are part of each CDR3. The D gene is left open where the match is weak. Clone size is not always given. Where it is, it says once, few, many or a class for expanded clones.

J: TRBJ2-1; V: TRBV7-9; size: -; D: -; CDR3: CASSLVETRAIYNEQFF; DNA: TGTGCCAGCAGCTTAGTTGAGACTAGGGCTATCTACAATGAGCAGTTCTTC
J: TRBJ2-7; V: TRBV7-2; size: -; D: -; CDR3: CASSHDRDYEQYF; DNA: TGTGCCAGCAGCCATGACAGAGACTACGAGCAGTACTTC
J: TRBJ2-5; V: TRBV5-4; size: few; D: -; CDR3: CASSLRFRQGGETQYF; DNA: TGTGCCAGCAGCTTGCGTTTTAGACAGGGAGGAGAGACCCAGTACTTC
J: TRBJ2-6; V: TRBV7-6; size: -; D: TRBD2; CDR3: CASSTQRGASFSGANVLTF; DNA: TGTGCCAGCAGCACTCAGCGGGGGGCCTCTTTCTCTGGGGCCAACGTCCTGACTTTC
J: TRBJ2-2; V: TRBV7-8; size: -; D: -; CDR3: CASSLVGSMSGELFF; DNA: TGTGCCAGCAGCTTAGTGGGCAGTATGTCCGGGGAGCTGTTTTTT
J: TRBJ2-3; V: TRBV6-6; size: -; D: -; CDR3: CASSYRGRSTDTQYF; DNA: TGTGCCAGCAGTTATCGGGGTAGGAGCACAGATACGCAGTATTTT
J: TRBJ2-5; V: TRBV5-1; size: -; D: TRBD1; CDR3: CASSLSGTGNQETQYF; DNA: TGCGCCAGCAGCTTGTCCGGGACAGGGAACCAAGAGACCCAGTACTTC
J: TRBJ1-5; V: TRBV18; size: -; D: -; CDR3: CASSPGGGNQPQHF; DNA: TGTGCCAGCTCACCAGGGGGGGGCAATCAGCCCCAGCATTTT
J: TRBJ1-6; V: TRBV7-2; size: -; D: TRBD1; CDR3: CASSARTGIRYNSPLHF; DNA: TGTGCCAGCAGCGCCCGGACAGGGATCAGATATAATTCACCCCTCCACTTT
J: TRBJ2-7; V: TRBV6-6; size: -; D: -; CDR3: CASSYSTPSYEQYF; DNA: TGTGCCAGCAGTTACTCAACACCTTCCTACGAGCAGTACTTC
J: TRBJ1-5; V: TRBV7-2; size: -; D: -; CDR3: CASSRRFDRLNQPQHF; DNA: TGTGCCAGCAGCCGTCGGTTCGACAGGTTGAATCAGCCCCAGCATTTT